The present T cell receptor beta chain was sequenced within a study of cytomegalovirus exposure and HLA in healthy donors. Study at large: Early released data comprised about 85 million unique TCRs from HLA-typed donors.

This CDR3 has 12 amino acids. With 3 bases removed from V and 14 bases from J, the gap between germline ends came to 14 bases. Per the germline V gene, CDR1 is SGHAT and CDR2 is FQNNGV. Primers for the PCR totalled 60 Vbeta and 13 Jbeta. This table comes from immunoSEQ multiplex PCR, and its TCRdb copy is limited to in-frame clones, with some not included. The table shows over 50,000 clones, with around 72% occurring only once. Overall study results and limits: Later on, a genetic analysis was performed. It linked a missense variant in DCLRE1C with V- and J-gene trimming of TCR beta. Later, TCR association rates were found to vary by HLA locus, highest for DRB1 and lowest for HLA-C. Exclusion applied to some V segments, including TRBV6-2 and TRBV6-3, as they were indistinguishable.

Turning to this clone: Antigen specificity is unknown.

Source material: PBMCs. The sequence was obtained from a man in his fifties in good health and CMV-seropositive. V gene TRBV11-2 combines with J gene TRBJ2-1; D is perhaps TRBD1 (5 bases). The CDR3 spells CASSLDTSLEFF. The CDR3 DNA reads as TGTGCCAGCAGCTTGGACACCTCTTTGGAGTTCTTC. Looking up the rest from reference TRBV11-2 and TRBJ2-1 gives the full variable domain: EAGVAQSPRYKIIEKRQSVAFWCNPISGHATLYWYQQILGQGPKLLIQFQNNGVVDDSQLPKDRFSAERLKGVDSTLKIQPAKLEDSAVYLCASSLDTSLEFFGPGTRLTVL.